This T cell receptor (beta chain) is from a study of blood T cell repertoires in COVID-19. Study summary: Specimens from acute and convalescent COVID-19 originated in the United States, Italy and Spain. From T cells, B-cell-depleted T cells, or PBMCs came the material, which was cDNA or gDNA.

The germline CDR1 and CDR2 sequences are SGHAT and FQNNGV. With 1 base removed from V and 7 bases from J, the gap between germline ends came to 12 bases. The CDR3 is made up of 14 amino acids. The data were produced by immunoSEQ multiplex PCR, yet TCRdb's version contains in-frame clones alone and is incomplete. The data show around 230,000 clones, with around 88% seen just once and around 3% held by the top ten. Grouping used clinical history reported by participants in a survey and questionnaire. This sequence joins TRBV11-2 and TRBJ2-3; perhaps TRBD2 as D (5 bases). Sequenced input: PBMCs or T cells enriched from blood (not recorded which). The receptor was isolated from a woman between 40 and 50 years old with acute COVID-19. Here the CDR3 DNA reads TGTGCCAGCAGCTTAGGCCTAGCCGGCTATACGCAGTATTTT. Amino acid sequence: CASSLGLAGYTQYF.